What follows is one T cell receptor beta chain and its context. This sample was included in a study of blood T cell repertoires in COVID-19. The wider study: Material from acute and convalescent COVID-19 was sourced from the United States, Italy and Spain.

There are 15 residues in the CDR3. The V and J ends lost 1 base and 2 bases respectively, with 12 bases between them. CDR1 is SGHRS and CDR2 is YFSETQ in the germline V gene. This table comes from immunoSEQ multiplex PCR, and its TCRdb copy is limited to in-frame clones, with some not included. Of around 220,000 clones in the sample, roughly 82% were seen once. Sample: peripheral blood. The rearrangement joins TRBV5-1 to TRBJ1-1, with D possibly being TRBD1 (5 bases). This TCR was recovered from a woman older than 75 with active or convalescent COVID-19. In DNA form, the CDR3 reads TGCGCCAGCAGCTTGTACTCGACAGCTAACACTGAAGCTTTCTTT. Amino acid sequence: CASSLYSTANTEAFF. The full variable domain, completed using reference TRBV5-1 and TRBJ1-1, is KAGVTQTPRYLIKTRGQQVTLSCSPISGHRSVSWYQQTPGQGLQFLFEYFSETQRNKGNFPGRFSGRQFSNSRSEMNVSTLELGDSALYLCASSLYSTANTEAFFGQGTRLTVV.